One sample yielded the 17 T cell receptor beta chains listed below, sequenced in a study of T cell repertoires in ileal Crohn's disease. Time point in this sample: proximal margin of the surgical specimen (macroscopically non-inflamed). Profiled with immunoSEQ multiplex PCR; TCRdb holds only in-frame clones, not every one. This table holds 5,300 or so clones, roughly 78% found once. Input material: ileal tissue. The receptors were sampled from an adult with Crohn's disease.

The chain uses TRBV6-8 and TRBJ1-3, with no clear D. The CDR3 is 15 residues long. Germline loops: CDR1 MNHGY, CDR2 SAAAGT. V gave up 11 bases and J gave up 7 bases, with 24 bases separating them. The CDR3 coding sequence is TGTGCCCGCCGACCCACTCGGAATCTTGGGAACACCATATATTTT. Protein sequence: CARRPTRNLGNTIYF.

Points on this clone: One end of the junction does not line up with germline, which may come from a read error. This chain joins TRBV27 and TRBJ1-3; TRBD1 agrees at 7 bases. This CDR3 has 15 amino acids. In germline, CDR1 is MNHEY, CDR2 SMNVEV (reference sequence). CDR3 sequence (DNA): TGTGCCAGCAGTAAGCTCGGGACAGAAGGGAACACCATGTATTTT. Its protein product is CASSKLGTEGNTMYF.

The chain has TRBV7-2 and TRBJ1-5; a weak D match, TRBD1 (5 bases). V was clipped by 6 bases and J by 5 bases, with 14 bases between them. There are 14 residues in the CDR3. Germline V gene data show CDR1 as SGHTA and CDR2 as FQGNSA. The CDR3 loop reads CASRFGGEHQPQHF. The CDR3 bases are TGTGCCAGCAGGTTCGGAGGGGAGCATCAGCCCCAGCATTTT.

This clone showed up just a few times. The sample has other DNA sequences that encode this CDR3 too. The chain links TRBV11-3 to TRBJ2-3; D call uncertain. Looked up from germline, CDR1 is SGHNT and CDR2 is YENEEA. This CDR3 comprises 14 residues. V was clipped by 1 base and J by 0 bases, with 5 bases between them. The CDR3 nucleotides are TGTGCCAGCAGCTTAGGAGCTAGCACAGATACGCAGTATTTT. Translating gives CASSLGASTDTQYF.

This chain joins TRBV5-6 and TRBJ2-1, with 12 positions matching TRBD1. The CDR3 contains 15 residues. The germline V gene encodes CDR1 SGHDT and CDR2 YYEEEE. Trimming removed 4 bases from V and 7 bases from J; junction bases left unmatched: 6. CDR3 bases: TGTGCCAGCAGCCCCCGGGACAGGGGGCGGAATGAGCAGTTCTTC. As protein: CASSPRDRGRNEQFF. Based on the CDR3 plus reference TRBV5-6 and TRBJ2-1, the full variable domain is DAGVTQSPTHLIKTRGQQVTLRCSPKSGHDTVSWYQQALGQGPQFIFQYYEEEERQRGNFPDRFSGHQFPNYSSELNVNALLLGDSALYLCASSPRDRGRNEQFFGPGTRLTVL.

The chain joins TRBV21-1 to TRBJ2-7. TRBV21-1 is recorded as a pseudogene. The CDR3 is 12 residues long. The CDR3 DNA is TGTGCCAGCAGCAAAGAGGACCACGAGCAGTACTTC. Translating gives CASSKEDHEQYF.

The CDR3 protein is CASSFSGTGAPDTQYF. Here the CDR3 DNA reads TGTGCCAGCAGCTTCTCCGGGACAGGGGCCCCCGATACGCAGTATTTT. V usage is TRBV5-4 and J usage is TRBJ2-3; 10 bases are shared with TRBD1. Trimming removed 2 bases from V and 6 bases from J; junction bases left unmatched: 9. The length of the CDR3 is 16 residues. Germline loops: CDR1 SGHNT, CDR2 YYREEE (reference sequence).

The chain uses TRBV5-1 and TRBJ2-7, with D uncertain. V lost 0 bases, J lost 7 bases, and 11 bases lay in between. This CDR3 has 13 amino acids. Germline values: CDR1 SGHRS, CDR2 YFSETQ. CDR3 sequence reads: CASSLASDVEQYF. Written as DNA, the CDR3 is TGCGCCAGCAGCTTGGCGTCCGATGTGGAGCAGTACTTC.

V usage is TRBV5-1 and J usage is TRBJ2-2, with 9 bases that match TRBD2. Germline-derived CDR1 and CDR2 are SGHRS and YFSETQ. The CDR3 covers 16 residues. V was clipped by 0 bases and J by 5 bases; unmatched bases: 5. The CDR3 DNA follows: TGCGCCAGCAGCTTGGTAGCGGGAGTGGGAACCGGGGAGCTGTTTTTT. This translates into CASSLVAGVGTGELFF.

CDR3 coding DNA: TGTGCCTGGAGTGAATCCGAAGCCGGGGATGAGCAGTTCTTC. Protein product: CAWSESEAGDEQFF. The genes are TRBV30 and TRBJ2-1; D possibly corresponds to TRBD2 (5 bases). Germline V lookup: CDR1 GTSNPN, CDR2 SVGIG (reference sequence). This CDR3 has 14 residues. V dropped 1 base and J dropped 8 bases, with 15 bases sitting between them.

This chain uses TRBV18 with TRBJ2-3; 9 bases agree with TRBD1. Germline trimming cut 4 bases from V and 3 bases from J; bases unmatched to any gene: 5. CDR1 KGHSH and CDR2 LQKENI come from the germline V gene. This CDR3 is 15 amino acids long. This CDR3 reads CASSLRDRETDTQYF. Written as DNA, the CDR3 is TGTGCCAGCTCACTCCGGGACAGGGAGACAGATACGCAGTATTTT.

The chain links TRBV9 to TRBJ2-5, with TRBD1 matching 8 bases. The V and J ends lost 4 bases and 3 bases, in that order; junction bases with no gene match: 5. The CDR3 is made up of 14 amino acids. Germline V gene lookup returns CDR1 SGDLS and CDR2 YYNGEE. CDR3 sequence reads: CASSQGQGKETQYF. CDR3 DNA: TGTGCCAGCAGCCAAGGACAGGGCAAAGAGACCCAGTACTTC. Using reference TRBV9 and TRBJ2-5 for the parts outside the CDR3, the full variable domain is DSGVTQTPKHLITATGQRVTLRCSPRSGDLSVYWYQQSLDQGLQFLIQYYNGEERAKGNILERFSAQQFPDLHSELNLSSLELGDSALYFCASSQGQGKETQYFGPGTRLLVL.

The table lists this clone with a count of one. CDR3 loop: CSVKGGDWGSTDTQYF. CDR3 DNA: TGCAGCGTTAAGGGGGGGGACTGGGGAAGCACAGATACGCAGTATTTT. The chain has TRBV29-1 and TRBJ2-3; a weak D match, TRBD2 (7 bases). The CDR3 loop spans 16 amino acids. Trimming removed 5 bases from V and 0 bases from J, with 18 bases in between. Germline V gene lookup returns CDR1 SQVTM and CDR2 ANQGSEA.

This clone has a single count. V and J are TRBV2 and TRBJ2-3, with D uncertain. V lost 6 bases and J lost 5, with 15 bases in between. The CDR3 runs to 14 residues. CDR1 SNHLY and CDR2 FYNNEI come from the germline V gene. CDR3 loop: CASSAMEKRDTQYF. The CDR3 nucleotides read TGTGCCAGCAGCGCCATGGAGAAGCGAGATACGCAGTATTTT. The full variable domain, in which reference TRBV2 and TRBJ2-3 provide the parts outside the CDR3, is EPEVTQTPSHQVTQMGQEVILRCVPISNHLYFYWYRQILGQKVEFLVSFYNNEISEKSEIFDDQFSVERPDGSNFTLKIRSTKLEDSAMYFCASSAMEKRDTQYFGPGTRLTVL.

This clone has a handful of counts. V and J are TRBV5-1 and TRBJ2-2; the D gene is possibly TRBD1 (7 bases). CDR3 length: 14 amino acids. The V end lost 6 bases, the J end lost 5 bases, and 14 bases lay between the germline ends. Looked up from germline, CDR1 is SGHRS and CDR2 is YFSETQ. CDR3 coding DNA: TGCGCCAGCAACTGGGCAGGGGGGACCGGGGAGCTGTTTTTT. Protein product: CASNWAGGTGELFF.

This rearrangement joins TRBV5-1 to TRBJ1-6; no clear D. With 2 bases removed from V and 12 bases from J, the gap between germline ends came to 18 bases. The CDR3 is 15 amino acids. Germline V lookup: CDR1 SGHRS, CDR2 YFSETQ. CDR3 bases: TGCGCCAGCAGCTTAACCGGCCCGAGGGAGCTACCCCTCCACTTT. Protein product: CASSLTGPRELPLHF.

The rearrangement links TRBV5-1 to TRBJ2-7, with a possible D match to TRBD1 (5 bases). The V gene lost 5 bases and the J gene lost 0 bases, with 9 bases spanning the gap. Germline CDR1 reads SGHRS; CDR2 reads YFSETQ. This CDR3 contains 13 residues. In nucleotides, the CDR3 is TGCGCCAGCAGAGACAGCAACTCCTACGAGCAGTACTTC. As protein: CASRDSNSYEQYF.